A selection of T cell receptor beta chains follows, all from one sample in a study of blood T cell repertoires in COVID-19. TCRdb's table, derived via immunoSEQ multiplex PCR, lists solely in-frame clones and lacks some. The sample has 65,000 to 75,000 clones, approximately 89% seen once. What was sequenced was peripheral blood. These receptors all come from a woman aged 45-60 years with active COVID-19. CDR3s include the opening cysteine and the closing phenylalanine or tryptophan. D genes are given only for firm matches. Not all rows give a size; the values are once, few, many and, for expanded clones, a class.

v_gene: TRBV11-2
abundance: .
d_gene: .
j_gene: TRBJ1-6
CDR3nt: TGTGCCAGCTCGTTATCCGGGAGGCGGTCACCCCTCCACTTT
CDR3aa: CASSLSGRRSPLHF

v_gene: TRBV15
abundance: .
d_gene: .
j_gene: TRBJ1-6
CDR3nt: TGTGCCACCAGCAGACGTCCGTATTCACCCCTCCACTTT
CDR3aa: CATSRRPYSPLHF

v_gene: TRBV9
abundance: .
d_gene: .
j_gene: TRBJ1-5
CDR3nt: TGTGCCAGCAGCGGCGGGACGGGGAGCTGGGGCAATCAGCCCCAGCATTTT
CDR3aa: CASSGGTGSWGNQPQHF

v_gene: TRBV6-4
abundance: .
d_gene: TRBD2
j_gene: TRBJ2-6
CDR3nt: TGTGCCAGCAGTAACGGACTAGCGGAGGGCTCTGGGGCCAACGTCCTGACTTTC
CDR3aa: CASSNGLAEGSGANVLTF

v_gene: TRBV28
abundance: .
d_gene: TRBD2
j_gene: TRBJ2-7
CDR3nt: TGTGCCAGCAGTAGGTCGGCGGGAGGGCACGAGCAGTACTTC
CDR3aa: CASSRSAGGHEQYF

v_gene: TRBV9
abundance: .
d_gene: .
j_gene: TRBJ2-2
CDR3nt: TGTGCCAGCAGCGTACCGGATGGGGCAGTGAACACCGGGGAGCTGTTTTTT
CDR3aa: CASSVPDGAVNTGELFF

v_gene: TRBV28
abundance: .
d_gene: .
j_gene: TRBJ1-6
CDR3nt: TGTGCCAGCAGTTTGGGTCAGGGAGGGAATTCACCCCTCCACTTT
CDR3aa: CASSLGQGGNSPLHF

v_gene: TRBV6-2/TRBV6-3
abundance: .
d_gene: TRBD2
j_gene: TRBJ2-7
CDR3nt: TGTGCCAGCAGTTACTCGATAGCGGGAGCCTACTACGAGCAGTACTTC
CDR3aa: CASSYSIAGAYYEQYF

v_gene: TRBV3-1/TRBV3-2
abundance: .
d_gene: TRBD2
j_gene: TRBJ2-1
CDR3nt: TGTGCCAGCAGCCAACCGGCGGGACTAGCGGGAGTAGGAAATGAGCAGTTCTTC
CDR3aa: CASSQPAGLAGVGNEQFF

v_gene: TRBV4-2
abundance: .
d_gene: .
j_gene: TRBJ1-1
CDR3nt: TGTGCCAGCAGCCAAGATTCGAGTTACACTGAAGCTTTCTTT
CDR3aa: CASSQDSSYTEAFF

v_gene: TRBV19
abundance: .
d_gene: TRBD1
j_gene: TRBJ2-1
CDR3nt: TGTGCCAGTAGTATAAGGACAGGACCTTCCTACAATGAGCAGTTCTTC
CDR3aa: CASSIRTGPSYNEQFF

v_gene: TRBV27
abundance: .
d_gene: TRBD2
j_gene: TRBJ2-3
CDR3nt: TGTGCCAGCAGTTCCGGACTAGCGGGAGGGAGCACAGATACGCAGTATTTT
CDR3aa: CASSSGLAGGSTDTQYF

v_gene: TRBV7-9
abundance: few
d_gene: TRBD2
j_gene: TRBJ2-2
CDR3nt: TGTGCCAGCAGCTTCAATCCTGGACTAGCGGGACAGAACACCGGGGAGCTGTTTTTT
CDR3aa: CASSFNPGLAGQNTGELFF

v_gene: TRBV6-6
abundance: once
d_gene: TRBD1
j_gene: TRBJ1-1
CDR3nt: TGTGCCAGCACGACGACAGGGGGGAGCACTGAAGCTTTCTTT
CDR3aa: CASTTTGGSTEAFF

v_gene: TRBV5-8
abundance: .
d_gene: .
j_gene: TRBJ2-2
CDR3nt: TGTGCCAGCAGCTCCAAGAGACAGGGACTTAACACCGGGGAGCTGTTTTTT
CDR3aa: CASSSKRQGLNTGELFF

v_gene: TRBV5-1
abundance: .
d_gene: TRBD2
j_gene: TRBJ2-3
CDR3nt: TGCGCCAGCAGCCTCGGACTAGACACAGATACGCAGTATTTT
CDR3aa: CASSLGLDTDTQYF

v_gene: TRBV28
abundance: .
d_gene: .
j_gene: TRBJ2-2
CDR3nt: TGTGCCAGCAGTCTCAACACCGGGGAGCTGTTTTTT
CDR3aa: CASSLNTGELFF

v_gene: TRBV2
abundance: few
d_gene: .
j_gene: TRBJ1-1
CDR3nt: TGTGCCAGCAGTTCTCCCCGGGGGGAGAATGAAGCTTTCTTT
CDR3aa: CASSSPRGENEAFF

v_gene: TRBV19
abundance: .
d_gene: TRBD2
j_gene: TRBJ2-5
CDR3nt: TGTGCCAGTAGTATAGATGGGACTAGCGTGTATCGGACCCAGTACTTC
CDR3aa: CASSIDGTSVYRTQYF

v_gene: TRBV19
abundance: .
d_gene: TRBD1
j_gene: TRBJ2-2
CDR3nt: TGTGCCAGTACCCCCCCGACAGGGGAAAACGGGGAGCTGTTTTTT
CDR3aa: CASTPPTGENGELFF

v_gene: TRBV4-1
abundance: .
d_gene: .
j_gene: TRBJ1-2
CDR3nt: TGCGCCAGCAGCCAAGATCTCGGCAGGCCTAACTATGGCTACACCTTC
CDR3aa: CASSQDLGRPNYGYTF

v_gene: TRBV29-1
abundance: once
d_gene: .
j_gene: TRBJ2-7
CDR3nt: TGCAGCGGGGGAGCTTCGTACTACGAGCAGTACTTC
CDR3aa: CSGGASYYEQYF

v_gene: TRBV11-2
abundance: .
d_gene: .
j_gene: TRBJ2-5
CDR3nt: TGTGCCAGCAGCTTGCTAACGGGATGGCAAGAGACCCAGTACTTC
CDR3aa: CASSLLTGWQETQYF

v_gene: TRBV5-1
abundance: .
d_gene: TRBD1
j_gene: TRBJ1-1
CDR3nt: TGCGCCAGCAGCTTAGGGACAGAGCCACTTGAAGCTTTCTTT
CDR3aa: CASSLGTEPLEAFF

v_gene: TRBV20-1
abundance: .
d_gene: .
j_gene: TRBJ2-7
CDR3nt: TGCAGTGCCAGGCCAGGGCACGAGCAGTACTTC
CDR3aa: CSARPGHEQYF

v_gene: TRBV19
abundance: .
d_gene: TRBD2
j_gene: TRBJ2-1
CDR3nt: TGTGCCAGTAGCGACGGACTAGCGGGATACGAGCAGTTCTTC
CDR3aa: CASSDGLAGYEQFF

v_gene: TRBV6-7
abundance: .
d_gene: .
j_gene: TRBJ2-2
CDR3nt: TGTGCCAGCAGCACCCAGGGTTCTGGGGAGCTGTTTTTT
CDR3aa: CASSTQGSGELFF

v_gene: TRBV5-1
abundance: .
d_gene: TRBD1
j_gene: TRBJ2-3
CDR3nt: TGCGCCAGCAGTCCCGGGACAGGGGCCGATACGCAGTATTTT
CDR3aa: CASSPGTGADTQYF

v_gene: TRBV12-3/TRBV12-4
abundance: .
d_gene: .
j_gene: TRBJ1-1
CDR3nt: TGTGCCAGCAGTCCCCAGATGAACACTGAAGCTTTCTTT
CDR3aa: CASSPQMNTEAFF

v_gene: TRBV19
abundance: .
d_gene: .
j_gene: TRBJ1-6
CDR3nt: TGTGCCAGTAGTTACAGGGAAGACGGGTCACCCCTCCACTTT
CDR3aa: CASSYREDGSPLHF

v_gene: TRBV10-2
abundance: .
d_gene: TRBD2
j_gene: TRBJ2-1
CDR3nt: TGCGCCAGCAGAGGGACCGGACTAGGTCCCTATGAGCAGTTCTTC
CDR3aa: CASRGTGLGPYEQFF

v_gene: TRBV11-2
abundance: .
d_gene: TRBD2
j_gene: TRBJ2-5
CDR3nt: TGTGCCAGCAGCTTAGATACCGGGAGGGCCAGGATAAGAGAGACCCAGTACTTC
CDR3aa: CASSLDTGRARIRETQYF

v_gene: TRBV12-3/TRBV12-4
abundance: .
d_gene: .
j_gene: TRBJ1-4
CDR3nt: TGTGCCAGCAGTTATCAGTTAGAGGGAAAACTGTTTTTT
CDR3aa: CASSYQLEGKLFF

v_gene: TRBV5-1
abundance: .
d_gene: TRBD1
j_gene: TRBJ1-2
CDR3nt: TGCGCCAGCAGCTCCGGACAGGGAGGGAACTATGGCTACACCTTC
CDR3aa: CASSSGQGGNYGYTF

v_gene: TRBV12-5
abundance: .
d_gene: TRBD1
j_gene: TRBJ2-1
CDR3nt: TGTGCTAGTGTTGACAGGGCGTCCTACAATGAGCAGTTCTTC
CDR3aa: CASVDRASYNEQFF

v_gene: TRBV11-2
abundance: .
d_gene: .
j_gene: TRBJ2-1
CDR3nt: TGTGCCAGCAGCCCTCTAAGCTCCTACAATGAGCAGTTCTTC
CDR3aa: CASSPLSSYNEQFF

v_gene: TRBV27
abundance: .
d_gene: .
j_gene: TRBJ2-7
CDR3nt: TGTGCCAGCAGTTTTTACGCGGGACGCTCCTACGAGCAGTACTTC
CDR3aa: CASSFYAGRSYEQYF

v_gene: TRBV6-6
abundance: .
d_gene: .
j_gene: TRBJ1-1
CDR3nt: TGTGCCAGCTTTACCGCGAGCACTGAAGCTTTCTTT
CDR3aa: CASFTASTEAFF

v_gene: TRBV6-5
abundance: .
d_gene: .
j_gene: TRBJ2-2
CDR3nt: TGTGCCAGCACCAGGACAGATCCGAACACCGGGGAGCTGTTTTTT
CDR3aa: CASTRTDPNTGELFF

v_gene: TRBV27
abundance: .
d_gene: TRBD1
j_gene: TRBJ1-1
CDR3nt: TGTGCCAGCAGCGACAGGGCCCGGCGCACTGAAGCTTTCTTT
CDR3aa: CASSDRARRTEAFF

v_gene: TRBV5-1
abundance: .
d_gene: TRBD1
j_gene: TRBJ1-5
CDR3nt: TGCGCCAGCAGCTTGGGGGGGACAGATCAGCCCCAGCATTTT
CDR3aa: CASSLGGTDQPQHF

v_gene: TRBV3-1/TRBV3-2
abundance: .
d_gene: TRBD2
j_gene: TRBJ2-5
CDR3nt: TGTGCCAGCAGCCAAGATGGGCTAGCGGGAGTCGAGTTAGTGGAGACCCAGTACTTC
CDR3aa: CASSQDGLAGVELVETQYF

v_gene: TRBV7-2
abundance: .
d_gene: TRBD1
j_gene: TRBJ2-1
CDR3nt: TGTGCCAGCAGCTTACGAGCCGGGACAGGGGGCCGCAATGAGCAGTTCTTC
CDR3aa: CASSLRAGTGGRNEQFF